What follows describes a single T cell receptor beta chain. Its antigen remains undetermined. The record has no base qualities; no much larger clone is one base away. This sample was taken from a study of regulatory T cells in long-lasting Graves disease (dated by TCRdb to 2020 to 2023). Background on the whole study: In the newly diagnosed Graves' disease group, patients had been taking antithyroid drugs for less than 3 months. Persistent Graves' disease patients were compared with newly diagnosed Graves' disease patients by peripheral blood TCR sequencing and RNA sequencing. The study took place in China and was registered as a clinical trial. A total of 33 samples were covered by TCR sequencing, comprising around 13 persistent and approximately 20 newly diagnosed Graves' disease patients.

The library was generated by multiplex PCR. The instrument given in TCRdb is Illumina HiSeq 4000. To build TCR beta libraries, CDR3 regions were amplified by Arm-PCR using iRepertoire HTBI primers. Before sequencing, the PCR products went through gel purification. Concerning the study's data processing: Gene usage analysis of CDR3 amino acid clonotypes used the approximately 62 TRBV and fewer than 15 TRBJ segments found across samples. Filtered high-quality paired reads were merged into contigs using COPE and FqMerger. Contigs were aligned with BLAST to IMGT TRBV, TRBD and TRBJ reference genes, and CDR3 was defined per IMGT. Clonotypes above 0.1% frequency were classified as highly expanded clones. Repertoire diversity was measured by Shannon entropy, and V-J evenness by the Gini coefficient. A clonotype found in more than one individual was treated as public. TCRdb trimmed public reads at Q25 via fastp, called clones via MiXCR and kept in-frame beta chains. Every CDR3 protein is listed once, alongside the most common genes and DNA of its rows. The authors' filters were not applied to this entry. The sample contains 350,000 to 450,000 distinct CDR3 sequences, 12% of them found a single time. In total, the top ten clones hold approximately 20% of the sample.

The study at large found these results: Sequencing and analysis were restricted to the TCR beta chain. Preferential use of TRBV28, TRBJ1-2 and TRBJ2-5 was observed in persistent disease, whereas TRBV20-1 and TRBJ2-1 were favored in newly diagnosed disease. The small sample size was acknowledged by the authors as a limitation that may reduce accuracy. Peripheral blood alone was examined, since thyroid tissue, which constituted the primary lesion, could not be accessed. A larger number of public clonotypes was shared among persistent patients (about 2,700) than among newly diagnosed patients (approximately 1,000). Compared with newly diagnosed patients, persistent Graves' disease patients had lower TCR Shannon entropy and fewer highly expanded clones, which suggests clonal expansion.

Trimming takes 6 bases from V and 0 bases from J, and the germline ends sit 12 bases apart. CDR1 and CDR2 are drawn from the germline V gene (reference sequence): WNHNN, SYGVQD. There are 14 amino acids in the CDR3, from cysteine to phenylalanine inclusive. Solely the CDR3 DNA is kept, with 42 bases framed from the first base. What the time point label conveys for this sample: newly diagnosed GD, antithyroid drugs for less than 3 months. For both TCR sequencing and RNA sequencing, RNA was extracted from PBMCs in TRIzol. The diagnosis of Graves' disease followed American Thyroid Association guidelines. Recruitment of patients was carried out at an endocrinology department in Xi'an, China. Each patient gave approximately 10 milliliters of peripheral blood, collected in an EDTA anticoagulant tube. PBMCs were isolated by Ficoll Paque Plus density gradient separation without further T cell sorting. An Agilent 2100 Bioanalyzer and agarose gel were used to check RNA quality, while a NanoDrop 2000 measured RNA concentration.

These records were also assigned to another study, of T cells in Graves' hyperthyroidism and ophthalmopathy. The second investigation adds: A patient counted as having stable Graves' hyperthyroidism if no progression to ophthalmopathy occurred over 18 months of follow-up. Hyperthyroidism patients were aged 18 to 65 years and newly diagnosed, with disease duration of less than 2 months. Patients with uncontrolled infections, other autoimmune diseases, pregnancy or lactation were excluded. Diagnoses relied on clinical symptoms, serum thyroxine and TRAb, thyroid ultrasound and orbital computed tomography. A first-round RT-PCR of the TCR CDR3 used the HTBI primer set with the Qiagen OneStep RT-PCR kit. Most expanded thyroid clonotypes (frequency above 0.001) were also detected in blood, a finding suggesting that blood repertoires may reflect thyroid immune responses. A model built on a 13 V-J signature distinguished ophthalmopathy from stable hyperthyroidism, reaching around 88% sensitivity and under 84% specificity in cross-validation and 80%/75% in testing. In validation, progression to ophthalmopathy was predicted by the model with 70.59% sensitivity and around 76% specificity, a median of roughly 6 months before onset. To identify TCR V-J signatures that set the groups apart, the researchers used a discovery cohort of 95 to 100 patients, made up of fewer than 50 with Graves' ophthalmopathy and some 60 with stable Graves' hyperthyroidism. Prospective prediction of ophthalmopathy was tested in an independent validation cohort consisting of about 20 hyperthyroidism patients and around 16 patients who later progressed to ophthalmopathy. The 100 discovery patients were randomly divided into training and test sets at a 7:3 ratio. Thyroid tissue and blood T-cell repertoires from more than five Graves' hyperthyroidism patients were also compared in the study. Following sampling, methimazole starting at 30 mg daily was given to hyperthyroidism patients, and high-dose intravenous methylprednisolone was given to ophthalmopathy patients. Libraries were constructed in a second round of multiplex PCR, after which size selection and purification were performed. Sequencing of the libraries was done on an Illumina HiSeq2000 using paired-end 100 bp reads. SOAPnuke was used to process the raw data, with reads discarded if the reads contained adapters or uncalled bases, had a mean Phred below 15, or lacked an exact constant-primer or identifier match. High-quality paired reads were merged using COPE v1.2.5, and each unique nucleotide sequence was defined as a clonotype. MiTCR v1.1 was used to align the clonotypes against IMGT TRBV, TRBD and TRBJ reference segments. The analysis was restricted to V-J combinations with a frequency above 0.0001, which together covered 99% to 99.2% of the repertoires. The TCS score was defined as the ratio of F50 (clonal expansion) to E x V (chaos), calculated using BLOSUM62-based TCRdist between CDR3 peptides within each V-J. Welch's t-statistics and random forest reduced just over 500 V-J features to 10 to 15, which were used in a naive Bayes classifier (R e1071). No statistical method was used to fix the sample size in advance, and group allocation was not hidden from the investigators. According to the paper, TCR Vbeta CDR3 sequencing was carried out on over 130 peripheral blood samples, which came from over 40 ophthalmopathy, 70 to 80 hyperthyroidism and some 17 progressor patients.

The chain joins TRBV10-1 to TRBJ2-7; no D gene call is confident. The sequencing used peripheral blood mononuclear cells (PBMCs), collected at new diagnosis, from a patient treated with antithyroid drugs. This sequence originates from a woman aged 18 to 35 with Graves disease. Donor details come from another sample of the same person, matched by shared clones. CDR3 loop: CASSVTASSYEQYF. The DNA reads TGCGCCAGCAGCGTGACCGCGAGCTCCTACGAGCAGTACTTC.